This passage covers 23 T cell receptor beta chains from one sample sequenced in a study of CD4+ T cells in melanoma. Repertoires were generated with immunoSEQ multiplex PCR, while TCRdb's copy carries only in-frame clones and drops some. The repertoire holds roughly 150,000 clones, with about nine tenths as singletons. These TCRs come from a human donor with melanoma.

The gene calls are TRBV5-7 and TRBJ1-5; the D is unclear. TRBV5-7 is an ORF, and what it does is uncertain. CDR3 length: 11 residues. Trimming took off 5 bases at V and 4 bases at J, with 4 bases between the two ends. This CDR3 reads CASRGNQPQHF. DNA of the CDR3: TGTGCCAGCAGAGGGAATCAGCCCCAGCATTTT.

The V call is TRBV4-1, the J call TRBJ2-3; 9 nucleotides line up with TRBD1. Germline V gene lookup returns CDR1 MGHRA and CDR2 YSYEKL. The CDR3 is made up of 16 amino acids. With 0 bases clipped from V and 6 bases from J, the junction kept 7 bases outside the gene matches. In DNA, the CDR3 is TGCGCCAGCAGCCAAGAGCCGACAGGGGGGTGGGATACGCAGTATTTT. This translates into CASSQEPTGGWDTQYF.

This clone has only a few counts. The chain has TRBV11-2 and TRBJ2-7; tentative D call: TRBD2 (7 bases). The CDR3 extends over 17 amino acids. Germline-derived CDR1 and CDR2 are SGHAT and FQNNGV. V was clipped by 1 base and J by 7 bases, with 23 bases between them. As DNA, the CDR3 is TGTGCCAGCAGCTTAGGGGGGGCCGGGACTACCGCCTGGGAGCAGTACTTC. Protein sequence: CASSLGGAGTTAWEQYF.

This sequence joins TRBV10-3 and TRBJ2-5; 7 bases match TRBD2. The CDR3 spans 12 residues. Germline V CDR1 and CDR2: ENHRY, SYGVKD. V lost 8 bases, J lost 0 bases, and 0 bases stayed unmatched. The CDR3 loop reads CAIGGDQETQYF. The CDR3 bases are TGTGCCATCGGGGGGGACCAAGAGACCCAGTACTTC.

This chain connects TRBV9 to TRBJ2-5; 12 bases fit TRBD2. The length of the CDR3 is 18 residues. The germline V gene has CDR1 SGDLS and CDR2 YYNGEE. Trimming took 2 bases from V and 1 from J; bases not matched to a gene: 9. The CDR3 reads CASSVHAGLAGTQETQYF. CDR3 in DNA: TGTGCCAGCAGCGTCCACGCCGGACTAGCGGGGACCCAAGAGACCCAGTACTTC.

The chain combines TRBV18 with TRBJ2-1, with TRBD2 identical over 7 bases. Trimming cost V 3 bases and J 10 bases; bases outside gene matches: 3. CDR1 and CDR2 from the germline V gene are KGHSH and LQKENI. The CDR3 is 12 residues long. This CDR3 reads CASSPPGGEQFF. As DNA, the CDR3 is TGTGCCAGCTCACCTCCGGGGGGAGAGCAGTTCTTC.

The J gene is TRBJ2-1, the V gene TRBV7-3, with 7 bases aligning to TRBD2. The CDR3 is 14 residues long. V trimming: 2 bases; J trimming: 6 bases; junction bases outside the gene matches: 4. In germline, CDR1 is SGHTA, CDR2 FQGTGA. CDR3 protein: CASSLAKRGNEQFF. DNA of the CDR3: TGTGCCAGCAGCTTAGCTAAGCGGGGCAATGAGCAGTTCTTC.

J is TRBJ1-2 and V is TRBV2, with 7 bases lining up with TRBD1. The V gene's germline CDR1 is SNHLY and CDR2 FYNNEI. J gave up 7 bases and V 5 bases, and 10 bases lay outside the gene matches. The CDR3 spans 14 residues. As DNA, the CDR3 is TGTGCCAGCAGTTGGGACAGTCAGACAGGTGGCTACACCTTC. Its protein product is CASSWDSQTGGYTF.

The rearrangement joins TRBV18 to TRBJ1-3; TRBD1 aligns across 7 bases. Germline CDR1 and CDR2: KGHSH and LQKENI. CDR3 length: 14 residues. With 3 bases clipped from V and 2 bases from J, the junction kept 1 base outside the gene matches. The CDR3 nucleotides are TGTGCCAGCTCACCTGGGACAGCTGGAAACACCATATATTTT. Its protein is CASSPGTAGNTIYF.

V is TRBV6-4 and J is TRBJ1-2; 10 bases fit TRBD1. CDR1 is MRHNA and CDR2 is SNTAGT in the germline V gene. The CDR3 runs to 16 residues. The junction had 11 bases not matched to a gene; V was cut back by 2 bases and J by 8 bases. CDR3 coding DNA: TGTGCCAGCAGTGACCCGCCGGGACAGGGGTCGGGCGGCTACACCTTC. This gives the protein CASSDPPGQGSGGYTF.

The J gene is TRBJ2-5, the V gene TRBV11-3; D is perhaps TRBD1 or TRBD2 (5 bases each). Germline assignment: CDR1 SGHNT and CDR2 YENEEA. Deletions cut 2 bases from V and 4 bases from J, with 14 bases between. CDR3 length: 15 residues. The CDR3 nucleotides read TGTGCCAGCAGCTTAAGCCGAGGGGCTGGAGAGACCCAGTACTTC. Encoded protein: CASSLSRGAGETQYF.

This clone was counted once. The chain is built from TRBV9 and TRBJ1-2; D is perhaps TRBD1 (5 bases). The CDR3 is 14 residues long. The V gene lost 5 bases and the J gene lost 4 bases, with 15 bases spanning the gap. CDR1 is SGDLS, CDR2 YYNGEE, per germline. DNA for the CDR3: TGTGCCAGCAGTCGAACAAGGGGTTCCTATGGCTACACCTTC. Translation: CASSRTRGSYGYTF.

This clone was counted only a few times. The chain uses TRBV6-5 and TRBJ2-5; 10 bases fit TRBD1. The germline CDR1 and CDR2 sequences are MNHEY and SVGAGI. The CDR3 is made up of 15 amino acids. V shed 2 bases, J shed 1 base, and the junction held 1 base outside the gene matches. CDR3 loop: CASSYRTGGQETQYF. CDR3 nucleotide sequence: TGTGCCAGCAGTTACAGGACAGGGGGCCAAGAGACCCAGTACTTC.

The chain employs TRBV18 and TRBJ2-7; TRBD1 is a possible D gene (6 bases). V was clipped by 2 bases and J by 0 bases, with 17 bases between them. The CDR3 is made up of 17 amino acids. Germline CDR1 reads KGHSH; CDR2 reads LQKENI. In nucleotides, the CDR3 is TGTGCCAGCTCACCATTACAGGGCCGAACTAGCTCCTACGAGCAGTACTTC. This translates into CASSPLQGRTSSYEQYF.

The chain couples TRBV9 to TRBJ2-5, with 9 positions matching TRBD1. V dropped 4 bases and J dropped 10; count of bases not matched to a gene: 14. This CDR3 has 15 residues. Germline CDR1 is SGDLS and CDR2 is YYNGEE. Here the CDR3 reads CASSPGQGRAGGQYF. The DNA for the CDR3 is TGTGCCAGCAGCCCCGGACAGGGGCGAGCAGGAGGCCAGTACTTC.

V gene TRBV10-1 combines with J gene TRBJ2-1, with D perhaps matching TRBD2 (5 bases). Per germline, CDR1 WNHNN and CDR2 SYGVQD (reference sequence). Trimming shortened V by 0 bases and J by 7 bases, and 7 bases separated the two germline ends. The CDR3 runs 13 residues. This CDR3 is CASSESGGNEQFF. CDR3 nucleotides: TGCGCCAGCAGTGAGTCTGGAGGTAATGAGCAGTTCTTC.

Only a few counts were recorded for this clone. The chain joins TRBV10-3 to TRBJ1-5; D is possibly TRBD1 (6 bases). The CDR3 runs 17 residues. Germline loops: CDR1 ENHRY, CDR2 SYGVKD. The V gene lost 8 bases and the J gene lost 2 bases, with 22 bases spanning the gap. This CDR3 is CAIGRTAGGGGNQPQHF. In DNA form, the CDR3 reads TGTGCCATCGGCCGGACAGCGGGTGGGGGTGGCAATCAGCCCCAGCATTTT.

This clone is a singleton in its sample. V and J are TRBV18 and TRBJ1-6; 9 nucleotides match TRBD1. The germline V gene has CDR1 KGHSH and CDR2 LQKENI. This CDR3 contains 15 residues. V gave up 3 bases and J gave up 9 bases; unmatched junction bases: 6. CDR3 DNA sequence: TGTGCCAGCTCACCGGGTTTGGACAGGGGTTCACCCCTCCACTTT. Translated: CASSPGLDRGSPLHF.

The rearrangement links TRBV5-1 to TRBJ1-6, with 7 positions matching TRBD1. Germline V gene lookup returns CDR1 SGHRS and CDR2 YFSETQ. V dropped 4 bases and J dropped 4; count of bases not matched to a gene: 11. The length of the CDR3 is 17 residues. The CDR3 region is CASSLDPPQGYNSPLHF. DNA of the CDR3: TGCGCCAGCAGCCTGGATCCACCACAGGGGTATAATTCACCCCTCCACTTT.

This rearrangement joins TRBV30 to TRBJ1-5; D not certain. Germline V lookup: CDR1 GTSNPN, CDR2 SVGIG (reference sequence). V lost 1 base and J lost 1, with 8 bases in between. The CDR3 length is 14 residues. CDR3 nucleotides: TGTGCCTGGAGTGATTGGGCGAGCAATCAGCCCCAGCATTTT. As protein: CAWSDWASNQPQHF.

The chain links TRBV6-1 to TRBJ2-3; D not resolved. The CDR3 contains 16 residues. In germline, CDR1 is MNHNS, CDR2 SASEGT. V was pared by 2 bases and J by 0 bases, with 12 bases between. DNA of the CDR3: TGTGCCAGCAGTGAACACGTACTAAGAAGCACAGATACGCAGTATTTT. Translation: CASSEHVLRSTDTQYF.

This rearrangement joins TRBV19 to TRBJ2-1; weak D call: TRBD2 (6 bases). Germline CDR1 is LNHDA and CDR2 is SQIVND (reference sequence). The CDR3 is 13 residues long. V was trimmed by 3 bases and J by 7 bases, leaving 10 bases between them. The CDR3 spells CASSIGGANEQFF. In nucleotides, the CDR3 is TGTGCCAGTAGTATTGGCGGGGCGAATGAGCAGTTCTTC.

The rearrangement links TRBV19 to TRBJ1-6; TRBD1 matches 7 bases. Germline values: CDR1 LNHDA, CDR2 SQIVND (reference sequence). CDR3 length: 15 residues. Trimming cost V 5 bases and J 11 bases; bases outside gene matches: 12. CDR3 in DNA: TGTGCCAGTAGTTTCGCAGGGGGAGACAAAACACCCCTCCACTTT. This codes for CASSFAGGDKTPLHF.